The 21 T cell receptor beta chains listed next were all sequenced from one sample in a study of shared clonotypes between healthy human individuals. Some clones are missing from TCRdb's copy, which holds only in-frame ones; the method was immunoSEQ multiplex PCR. The sample lists just under 350,000 clones, about 70% seen once, with under 11% in the top ten. The specimen sequenced was memory CD4+ T cells sorted from blood. Subset reported: CD45RA-negative fraction. Every receptor here comes from a man aged 25 to 40 in good health.

CDR3 DNA sequence: TGTGCCAGCAGCTTATCAGGGACAGGGGTCCAAGAGACCCAGTACTTC. Its protein product is CASSLSGTGVQETQYF. This sequence joins TRBV7-9 and TRBJ2-5; 10 bases are shared with TRBD1. Trimming removed 2 bases from V and 1 base from J; junction bases left unmatched: 4. CDR1 and CDR2 from the germline V gene are SEHNR and FQNEAQ (reference sequence). This CDR3 is 16 amino acids long.

J is TRBJ1-1 and V is TRBV30; TRBD1 agrees at 8 bases. Germline CDR1 GTSNPN, CDR2 SVGIG (reference sequence). V dropped 4 bases and J dropped 4; count of bases not matched to a gene: 5. The CDR3 totals 13 residues. Here the CDR3 reads CAWNTGGGTEAFF. The CDR3 coding sequence is TGTGCCTGGAACACAGGGGGTGGCACTGAAGCTTTCTTT. Drawing the rest from reference TRBV30 and TRBJ1-1, the complete variable domain is SQTIHQWPATLVQPVGSPLSLECTVEGTSNPNLYWYRQAAGRGLQLLFYSVGIGQISSEVPQNLSASRPQDRQFILSSKKLLLSDSGFYLCAWNTGGGTEAFFGQGTRLTVV.

This clone occurred a few times. This rearrangement joins TRBV11-2 to TRBJ1-2, with D tentatively TRBD1 (5 bases). This CDR3 comprises 17 residues. Germline V gives CDR1 SGHAT, CDR2 FQNNGV. The germline V and J ends were trimmed by 5 bases and 0 bases, with 19 bases remaining between them. As DNA, the CDR3 is TGTGCCAGCAGCCCTAGACCCGGGGGTTTGACTAACTATGGCTACACCTTC. Protein product: CASSPRPGGLTNYGYTF.

The chain recombines TRBV5-6 with TRBJ2-1; 8 bases align to TRBD1. Germline V gene data show CDR1 as SGHDT and CDR2 as YYEEEE. V shed 0 bases and J 5 bases; nucleotides not matched to a gene: 4. This CDR3 spans 15 amino acids. CDR3: CASSLGGTGDNEQFF. In DNA, the CDR3 is TGTGCCAGCAGCTTGGGGGGGACAGGAGACAATGAGCAGTTCTTC. Full variable domain (outside the CDR3, taken from reference TRBV5-6 and TRBJ2-1): DAGVTQSPTHLIKTRGQQVTLRCSPKSGHDTVSWYQQALGQGPQFIFQYYEEEERQRGNFPDRFSGHQFPNYSSELNVNALLLGDSALYLCASSLGGTGDNEQFFGPGTRLTVL.

This chain uses TRBV6-1 with TRBJ2-2; 7 bases match TRBD2. The V segment lost 11 bases and the J segment 8 bases; nucleotides outside the gene matches: 11. In germline, CDR1 is MNHNS, CDR2 SASEGT. The CDR3 loop spans 13 amino acids. Here the CDR3 DNA reads TGTGCCGTGGGGAGGGAAAGATTTGGGGAGCTGTTTTTT. This translates into CAVGRERFGELFF.

The chain combines TRBV27 with TRBJ2-3; TRBD2 matches 7 bases. J lost 9 bases, V lost 4 bases, and 13 bases had no gene match. Germline lookup yields CDR1 MNHEY and CDR2 SMNVEV (reference sequence). This CDR3 is 15 amino acids long. The CDR3 nucleotides are TGTGCCAGCAGTTCTCGGGACTACTACTGGTACACGCAGTATTTT. Its protein product is CASSSRDYYWYTQYF.

The genes are TRBV7-2 and TRBJ1-1; maybe TRBD1 (6 bases). The CDR3 totals 13 residues. Germline-derived CDR1 and CDR2 are SGHTA and FQGNSA. Trimming pared 4 bases from V and 7 bases from J, leaving 13 bases between. The chain's CDR3 is CASSYHRESEAFF. In nucleotides, the CDR3 is TGTGCCAGCAGCTACCACAGGGAAAGTGAAGCTTTCTTT. Drawing the rest from reference TRBV7-2 and TRBJ1-1, the complete variable domain is GAGVSQSPSNKVTEKGKDVELRCDPISGHTALYWYRQSLGQGLEFLIYFQGNSAPDKSGLPSDRFSAERTGGSVSTLTIQRTQQEDSAVYLCASSYHRESEAFFGQGTRLTVV.

This chain joins TRBV19 and TRBJ2-1, with 8 bases fitting TRBD1. Looked up from germline, CDR1 is LNHDA and CDR2 is SQIVND (reference sequence). The V and J ends lost 7 bases and 9 bases, in that order; junction bases with no gene match: 11. The CDR3 has 14 residues. Here the CDR3 reads CASTPGGALGEQFF. In nucleotides, the CDR3 is TGTGCCAGTACCCCAGGGGGCGCTTTGGGTGAGCAGTTCTTC.

CDR3 in amino acids: CASSEMSGSPLHF. The CDR3 nucleotides read TGTGCCAGCAGTGAAATGTCGGGTTCACCCCTCCACTTT. This rearrangement joins TRBV25-1 to TRBJ1-6; D gene uncertain. The germline gives CDR1 MGHDK, CDR2 SYGVNS. V lost 2 bases and J 9 bases, leaving 8 bases between the germline ends. The CDR3 runs 13 residues.

This chain links TRBV19 with TRBJ1-5; 8 bases are a match to TRBD1. V dropped 9 bases and J dropped 5; count of bases not matched to a gene: 15. Germline V gene sequence: CDR1 LNHDA, CDR2 SQIVND (reference sequence). The CDR3 totals 16 residues. CDR3 loop: CASRNSRQGRHQPQHF. As DNA, the CDR3 is TGTGCCAGCAGAAACAGCAGACAGGGGAGGCATCAGCCCCAGCATTTT.

This clone was observed many times. This chain links TRBV2 with TRBJ2-7; D is possibly TRBD2 (5 bases). The germline CDR1 and CDR2 sequences are SNHLY and FYNNEI. V lost 3 bases, J lost 4 bases, and 10 bases lay in between. This CDR3 region has 13 residues. This CDR3 is CASSEERGYEQYF. DNA for the CDR3: TGTGCCAGCAGTGAGGAACGGGGATACGAGCAGTACTTC.

This chain connects TRBV6-6 to TRBJ1-2; the D is unclear. V was cut by 4 bases and J by 5 bases, with 20 bases left in between. The germline V gene has CDR1 MNHNY and CDR2 SVGAGI (reference sequence). There are 16 residues in the CDR3. This CDR3 is CASSSGVGKGRYGYTF. The CDR3 nucleotides are TGTGCCAGCAGTTCCGGGGTCGGTAAAGGTCGTTATGGCTACACCTTC.

The gene calls are TRBV18 and TRBJ2-1; TRBD2 matches at 8 bases. Germline CDR1 is KGHSH and CDR2 is LQKENI. The V gene end was trimmed by 5 bases and the J gene end by 6 bases; junction bases not matched to a gene: 9. CDR3 length: 15 amino acids. The CDR3 reads CASSGGGRTFNEQFF. In DNA, the CDR3 is TGTGCCAGCTCAGGGGGCGGGAGGACGTTCAATGAGCAGTTCTTC.

The chain uses TRBV4-3 and TRBJ2-7; weak D call: TRBD1 (5 bases). The CDR3 contains 15 residues. Germline V CDR1 and CDR2: LGHNA, YSLEER. With 3 bases removed from V and 1 base from J, the gap between germline ends came to 13 bases. The CDR3 reads CASSQNSGYSYEQYF. The CDR3 DNA sequence: TGCGCCAGCAGCCAGAACTCAGGGTATTCCTACGAGCAGTACTTC.

Worth noting for this clone: Other DNA sequences of this sample code for an identical CDR3. The CDR3 is CASSISLAGGPYEQYF. The CDR3 DNA is TGTGCCAGTAGTATCAGTTTAGCGGGAGGGCCTTACGAGCAGTACTTC. V is TRBV19 and J is TRBJ2-7; TRBD2 aligns across 11 bases. The CDR3 sequence is 16 residues long. V gave up 3 bases and J gave up 4 bases; unmatched junction bases: 8. CDR1 and CDR2 (germline): LNHDA, SQIVND (reference sequence). The variable domain in full, completed from reference TRBV19 and TRBJ2-7, reads DGGITQSPKYLFRKEGQNVTLSCEQNLNHDAMYWYRQDPGQGLRLIYYSQIVNDFQKGDIAEGYSVSREKKESFPLTVTSAQKNPTAFYLCASSISLAGGPYEQYFGPGTRLTVT.

The V and J genes are TRBV5-5 and TRBJ2-3; maybe TRBD1 (6 bases). Germline loops: CDR1 SGHKS, CDR2 YYEKEE (reference sequence). The CDR3 runs to 16 residues. V lost 4 bases, J lost 0 bases, and 15 bases lay in between. Here the CDR3 reads CASSPSGTQSTDTQYF. Here the CDR3 DNA reads TGTGCCAGCAGCCCATCCGGGACACAGAGCACAGATACGCAGTATTTT.

This clone occurred a few times. In nucleotides, the CDR3 is TGTGCCAGCAGTGAATATAAAGGGGGGGATTACGATGGCTACACCTTC. Translated, it gives CASSEYKGGDYDGYTF. This chain joins TRBV6-1 and TRBJ1-2; weak D call: TRBD1 (6 bases). V lost 2 bases and J lost 6, with 19 bases in between. The CDR3 extends over 16 amino acids. Germline assignment: CDR1 MNHNS and CDR2 SASEGT.

V gene TRBV5-4 combines with J gene TRBJ2-2, with TRBD1 matching 7 bases. V shed 3 bases and J 3 bases; nucleotides not matched to a gene: 8. CDR3 length: 16 amino acids. Germline lookup yields CDR1 SGHNT and CDR2 YYREEE (reference sequence). CDR3 bases: TGTGCCAGCAGCTCCCCGACAGGGATAGACACCGGGGAGCTGTTTTTT. Translation: CASSSPTGIDTGELFF.

The chain has TRBV5-8 and TRBJ2-4, with D perhaps TRBD2 (6 bases). Germline CDR1 reads SGHTS; CDR2 reads YDEGEE. With 4 bases removed from V and 3 bases from J, the gap between germline ends came to 17 bases. The CDR3 length is 16 residues. The CDR3 is CASSPYRENGKNIQYF. The CDR3 bases are TGTGCCAGCAGCCCCTATCGGGAGAATGGCAAAAACATTCAGTACTTC.

This clone was recorded a few times. The J gene is TRBJ2-7, the V gene TRBV5-1; D is perhaps TRBD1 (5 bases). Germline-derived CDR1 and CDR2 are SGHRS and YFSETQ. V lost 0 bases and J lost 0, with 7 bases in between. This CDR3 comprises 14 residues. The CDR3 DNA follows: TGCGCCAGCAGCTTGGAGGGGATCTCCTACGAGCAGTACTTC. It yields the protein CASSLEGISYEQYF. The full variable domain, in which reference TRBV5-1 and TRBJ2-7 provide the parts outside the CDR3, is KAGVTQTPRYLIKTRGQQVTLSCSPISGHRSVSWYQQTPGQGLQFLFEYFSETQRNKGNFPGRFSGRQFSNSRSEMNVSTLELGDSALYLCASSLEGISYEQYFGPGTRLTVT.

The rearrangement joins TRBV6-6 to TRBJ2-7; 7 bases are shared with TRBD1. The CDR3 is made up of 14 amino acids. The V gene end was trimmed by 6 bases and the J gene end by 2 bases; junction bases not matched to a gene: 7. CDR1 MNHNY and CDR2 SVGAGI come from the germline V gene (reference sequence). The CDR3 protein is CASSSGDRTYEQYF. The CDR3 nucleotides are TGTGCCAGCAGCTCAGGGGACAGAACCTACGAGCAGTACTTC.